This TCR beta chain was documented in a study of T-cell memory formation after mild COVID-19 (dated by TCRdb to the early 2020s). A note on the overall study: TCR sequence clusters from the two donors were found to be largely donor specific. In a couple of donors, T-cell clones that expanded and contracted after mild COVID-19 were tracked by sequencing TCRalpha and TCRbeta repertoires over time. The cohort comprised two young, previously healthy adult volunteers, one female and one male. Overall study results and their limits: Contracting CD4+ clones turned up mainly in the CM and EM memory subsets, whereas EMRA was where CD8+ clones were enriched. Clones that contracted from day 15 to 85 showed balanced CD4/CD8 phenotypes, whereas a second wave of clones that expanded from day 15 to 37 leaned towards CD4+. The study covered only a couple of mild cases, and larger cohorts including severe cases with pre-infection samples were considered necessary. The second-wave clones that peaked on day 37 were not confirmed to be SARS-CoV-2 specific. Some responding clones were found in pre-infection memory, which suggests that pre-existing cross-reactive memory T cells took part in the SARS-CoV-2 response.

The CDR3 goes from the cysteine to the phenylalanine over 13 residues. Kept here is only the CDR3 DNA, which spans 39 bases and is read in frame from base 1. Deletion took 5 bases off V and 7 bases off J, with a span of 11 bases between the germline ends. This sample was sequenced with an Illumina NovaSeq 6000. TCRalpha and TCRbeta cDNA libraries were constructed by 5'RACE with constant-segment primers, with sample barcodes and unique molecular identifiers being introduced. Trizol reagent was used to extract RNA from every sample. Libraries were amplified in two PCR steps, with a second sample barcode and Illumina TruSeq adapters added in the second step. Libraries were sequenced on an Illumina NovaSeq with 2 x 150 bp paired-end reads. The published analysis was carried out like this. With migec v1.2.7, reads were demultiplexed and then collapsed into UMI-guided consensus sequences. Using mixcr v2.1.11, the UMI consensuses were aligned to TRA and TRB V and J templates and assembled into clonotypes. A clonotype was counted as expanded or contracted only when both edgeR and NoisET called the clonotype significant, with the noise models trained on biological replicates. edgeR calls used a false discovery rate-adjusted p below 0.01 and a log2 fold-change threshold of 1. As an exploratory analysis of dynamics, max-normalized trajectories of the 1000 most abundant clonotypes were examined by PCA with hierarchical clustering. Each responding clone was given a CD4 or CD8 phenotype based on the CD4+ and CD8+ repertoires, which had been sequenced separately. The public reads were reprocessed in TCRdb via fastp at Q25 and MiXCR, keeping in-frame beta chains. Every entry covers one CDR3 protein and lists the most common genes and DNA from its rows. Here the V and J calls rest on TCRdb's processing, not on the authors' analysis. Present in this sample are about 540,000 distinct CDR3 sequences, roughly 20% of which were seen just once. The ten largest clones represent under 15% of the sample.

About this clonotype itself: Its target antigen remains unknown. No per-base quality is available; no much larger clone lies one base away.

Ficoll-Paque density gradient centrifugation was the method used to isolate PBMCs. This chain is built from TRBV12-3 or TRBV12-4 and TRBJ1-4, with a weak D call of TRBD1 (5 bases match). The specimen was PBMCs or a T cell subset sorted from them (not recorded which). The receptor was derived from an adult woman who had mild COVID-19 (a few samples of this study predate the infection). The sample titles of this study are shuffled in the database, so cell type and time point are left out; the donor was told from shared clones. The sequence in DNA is TGTGCCAGCAGTCGACAGTATCCTGAAAAACTGTTTTTT. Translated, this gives CASSRQYPEKLFF.